Sequencing of this T cell receptor (beta chain) was carried out in a study of shared clonotypes between healthy human individuals. Here immunoSEQ multiplex PCR was the method, and the copy in TCRdb shows in-frame clones only, minus some. The sample comprises 600,000 to 800,000 clones, 72% of which are singletons, and less than 2% rests with the top ten. CDR3 length: 16 amino acids. CDR1 and CDR2 from the germline V gene are SGHRS and YFSETQ. V shed 4 bases and J 4 bases; nucleotides not matched to a gene: 8. The sequenced sample consisted of memory CD4+ T cells sorted from blood. Subset described: CD45RA-negative fraction. The chain joins TRBV5-1 to TRBJ2-1; TRBD2 aligns across 10 bases. The source is a woman aged 25 to 39 in good health. In DNA, the CDR3 is TGCGCCAGCAGCACAACCGGGACTAGCGCGTACAATGAGCAGTTCTTC. This codes for CASSTTGTSAYNEQFF.